The 2 T cell receptor beta chains presented below share a single source sample, sequenced in a study of cytomegalovirus exposure and HLA in healthy donors. Generated by immunoSEQ multiplex PCR, the TCRdb table keeps only in-frame clones and is missing some. The data hold approximately 120,000 clones, with over 90% observed a single time. Sequenced material: PBMCs. The source is a woman aged 18 to 35 in good health and CMV-seronegative.

In nucleotides, the CDR3 is TGCGCCAGCAGTGAACAGGGATATAATTCACCCCTCCACTTT. This sequence encodes CASSEQGYNSPLHF. The genes are TRBV10-2 and TRBJ1-6, with a tentative D call TRBD1 (6 bases). CDR3 length equals 14 residues. Trimming removed 3 bases at V and 4 bases at J, with 7 bases between. CDR1 WSHSY and CDR2 SAAADI come from the germline V gene.

The chain is built from TRBV2 and TRBJ2-5, with 7 nucleotides matching TRBD1. Per germline, CDR1 SNHLY and CDR2 FYNNEI. The CDR3 has 13 residues. With V trimmed by 3 bases and J by 2 bases, 0 bases remained unmatched. CDR3 amino acids: CASSDRGQETQYF. CDR3 bases: TGTGCCAGCAGTGACAGGGGGCAAGAGACCCAGTACTTC. Variable domain in full (rest from reference TRBV2 and TRBJ2-5): EPEVTQTPSHQVTQMGQEVILRCVPISNHLYFYWYRQILGQKVEFLVSFYNNEISEKSEIFDDQFSVERPDGSNFTLKIRSTKLEDSAMYFCASSDRGQETQYFGPGTRLLVL.